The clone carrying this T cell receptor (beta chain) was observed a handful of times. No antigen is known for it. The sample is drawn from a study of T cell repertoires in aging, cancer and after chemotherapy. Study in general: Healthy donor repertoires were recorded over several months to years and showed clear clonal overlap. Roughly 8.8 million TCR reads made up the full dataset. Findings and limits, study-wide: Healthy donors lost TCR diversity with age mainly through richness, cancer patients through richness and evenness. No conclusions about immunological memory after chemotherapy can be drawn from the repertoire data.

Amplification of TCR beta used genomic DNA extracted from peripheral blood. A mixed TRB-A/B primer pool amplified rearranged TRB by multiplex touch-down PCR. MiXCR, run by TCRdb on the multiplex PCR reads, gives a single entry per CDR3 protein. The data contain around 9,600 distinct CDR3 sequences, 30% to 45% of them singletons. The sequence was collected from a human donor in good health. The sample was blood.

The chain's CDR3 is CASRGGWEQYF. The CDR3 bases are TGTGCCAGCCGGGGGGGGTGGGAGCAGTACTTC. The chain employs TRBV6-6 and TRBJ2-7; 8 positions agree with TRBD2. J was trimmed by 7 bases and V by 8 bases; bases with no gene match: 4. The CDR3 totals 11 residues. The germline V gene has CDR1 MNHNY and CDR2 SVGAGI (reference sequence).